One T cell receptor (beta chain) is described in this entry. The data were taken from a study of control samples from healthy donors and cancer patients. Assay used: immunoSEQ multiplex PCR; TCRdb lists only in-frame clones, some missing. The repertoire holds some 130,000 clones, with roughly 95% as singletons. Sequencing input: blood. The sequence was obtained from a man aged 25-45 years in good health.

CDR3 sequence reads: CASRTGGDTGELFF. The CDR3 coding sequence is TGCGCCAGCAGGACAGGGGGGGACACCGGGGAGCTGTTTTTT. The V and J genes are TRBV5-1 and TRBJ2-2, with 9 bases aligning to TRBD1. There are 14 residues in the CDR3. Germline-derived CDR1 and CDR2 are SGHRS and YFSETQ. V lost 5 bases to trimming and J lost 3 bases; unmatched junction nucleotides: 2.